The 26 T cell receptor beta chains given below trace back to one sample, sequenced in a study of blood T cell repertoires in COVID-19. The method was immunoSEQ multiplex PCR; TCRdb's version includes in-frame clones alone and lacks a portion of them. Here the sample spans 430,000 or so clones, approximately 90% being singletons. The material sequenced was PBMCs or T cells enriched from blood (not recorded which). These receptors were collected from a woman aged 18-29 years who had been exposed to COVID-19.

The J gene is TRBJ2-5, the V gene TRBV10-3; 11 bases are shared with TRBD2. The germline V gene encodes CDR1 ENHRY and CDR2 SYGVKD. The CDR3 loop spans 15 amino acids. Trimming cost V 7 bases and J 0 bases; bases outside gene matches: 4. The CDR3 protein is CAIKASGGYQETQYF. The CDR3 DNA sequence: TGTGCCATCAAGGCTAGCGGGGGGTACCAAGAGACCCAGTACTTC.

The V gene is TRBV4-2, the J gene TRBJ1-2; 8 bases match TRBD1. J gave up 8 bases and V 5 bases, and 16 bases lay outside the gene matches. From germline, CDR1 is LGHNA and CDR2 YNFKEQ. The CDR3 length is 16 residues. The CDR3 region has the DNA TGTGCCAGCAGCGCAGGAGGGTGGCAGGGGGCGAGAGGCTACACCTTC. This encodes CASSAGGWQGARGYTF.

The V call is TRBV28, the J call TRBJ1-2; D gene unclear. The V end lost 2 bases, the J end lost 0 bases, and 4 bases lay between the germline ends. Looked up from germline, CDR1 is MDHEN and CDR2 is SYDVKM. The CDR3 totals 13 residues. The CDR3 region has the DNA TGTGCCAGCAGTTTAACTCCTAACTATGGCTACACCTTC. Its protein product is CASSLTPNYGYTF.

This clone was recorded once. This chain uses TRBV5-1 with TRBJ2-2, with TRBD2 matching 13 bases. The J segment lost 6 bases and the V segment lost 4 bases, leaving 6 bases of the junction unmatched. The germline gives CDR1 SGHRS, CDR2 YFSETQ. There are 16 residues in the CDR3. The CDR3 region has the DNA TGCGCCAGCAGCCCCCGGACTAGCGGGAGCTCCGGGGAGCTGTTTTTT. Its translation is CASSPRTSGSSGELFF.

CDR3 region: CASSQTSTGNTEAFF. CDR3 coding DNA: TGTGCCAGCAGCCAAACCTCGACAGGGAACACTGAAGCTTTCTTT. V is TRBV3-1 (or the pseudogene TRBV3-2) and J is TRBJ1-1; a possible D gene is TRBD1 (6 bases). In germline, CDR1 is LGHDT, CDR2 YNNKEL (reference sequence). V was trimmed by 2 bases and J by 1 base, leaving 11 bases between them. The CDR3 totals 15 residues.

The V call is TRBV3-1 (or the pseudogene TRBV3-2), the J call TRBJ1-2, with D hard to call. The V end lost 1 base, the J end lost 8 bases, and 11 bases lay between the germline ends. The CDR3 sequence is 13 residues long. The germline V gene has CDR1 LGHDT and CDR2 YNNKEL (reference sequence). The CDR3 nucleotides are TGTGCCAGCAGCCAAGGAGTCGGGGTCGGCTACACCTTC. It is translated as CASSQGVGVGYTF.

The chain is built from TRBV28 and TRBJ1-2, with 8 positions matching TRBD1. CDR1 is MDHEN and CDR2 is SYDVKM in the germline V gene. This CDR3 is built from 14 residues. Trimming removed 3 bases from V and 3 bases from J; junction bases left unmatched: 3. For the CDR3, the DNA is TGTGCCAGCAGTTTGGTGACAGGGGACTATGGCTACACCTTC. Translation: CASSLVTGDYGYTF.

This clone was recorded only once. The CDR3 sequence: CASSLSPGTSYYNSPLHF. DNA of the CDR3: TGTGCCAGCAGTTTATCCCCCGGGACATCTTACTATAATTCACCCCTCCACTTT. V usage is TRBV27 and J usage is TRBJ1-6, with TRBD1 as a possible D gene (6 bases). The V end was cut by 0 bases, the J end by 3 bases, with 15 bases between. Looked up from germline, CDR1 is MNHEY and CDR2 is SMNVEV (reference sequence). The CDR3 runs 18 residues.

Note on this clone: Other DNA sequences from this sample encode an identical CDR3 as well. This chain connects TRBV27 to TRBJ2-7; 10 bases line up with TRBD1. Germline V CDR1 and CDR2: MNHEY, SMNVEV (reference sequence). The CDR3 spans 15 residues. J gave up 3 bases and V 4 bases, and 6 bases lay outside the gene matches. Written as DNA, the CDR3 is TGTGCCAGCAGTTCGCGACAGGGGGCAGGCTACGAGCAGTACTTC. Its translation: CASSSRQGAGYEQYF.

CDR3 DNA: TGTGCCAGTGGGACAGGGGGCGACAATGAGCAGTTCTTC. This gives the protein CASGTGGDNEQFF. The chain couples TRBV7-3 to TRBJ2-1; 12 positions agree with TRBD1. V dropped 9 bases and J dropped 5; count of bases not matched to a gene: 2. Germline assignment: CDR1 SGHTA and CDR2 FQGTGA. This CDR3 has 13 amino acids.

In this sample, this clone turned up a few times. The V gene is TRBV4-1, the J gene TRBJ2-7; D possibly corresponds to TRBD1 (6 bases). This CDR3 region has 15 residues. Trimming took 2 bases from V and 5 from J, leaving 16 bases between them. Per germline, CDR1 MGHRA and CDR2 YSYEKL. DNA of the CDR3: TGCGCCAGCAGCCAATTAGGGCAGGGGTCGAACGAGCAGTACTTC. Translation gives CASSQLGQGSNEQYF.

V is TRBV11-2 and J is TRBJ2-5, with D perhaps TRBD2 (5 bases). Germline V gene sequence: CDR1 SGHAT, CDR2 FQNNGV. This CDR3 region has 17 residues. The ends were cut back, 1 base at V and 1 base at J, with 16 bases in the middle. The CDR3 bases are TGTGCCAGCAGCTTAGCCGGTCGAGTCGCGGGCCAAGAGACCCAGTACTTC. Translating gives CASSLAGRVAGQETQYF.

The V call is TRBV11-2, the J call TRBJ1-1; a weak D match, TRBD1 (6 bases). V lost 1 base and J lost 4, with 19 bases in between. CDR3 size: 17 residues. Germline CDR1 SGHAT, CDR2 FQNNGV. The CDR3 here is CASSLVPLTGQITEAFF. The CDR3 nucleotides are TGTGCCAGCAGCTTAGTACCCCTCACAGGGCAGATCACTGAAGCTTTCTTT.

The chain is built from TRBV9 and TRBJ2-7; D perhaps matches TRBD1 (7 bases). Germline-derived CDR1 and CDR2 are SGDLS and YYNGEE. The CDR3 contains 17 residues. V gave up 2 bases and J gave up 3 bases, with 21 bases separating them. CDR3 nucleotide sequence: TGTGCCAGCAGCGTTTACAGGGGAGGAGGGCTGAACTACGAGCAGTACTTC. It translates to CASSVYRGGGLNYEQYF.

This sequence joins TRBV25-1 and TRBJ1-1; D may be TRBD1 (5 bases). CDR1 and CDR2 (germline): MGHDK, SYGVNS. The CDR3 is made up of 16 amino acids. Trimming removed 0 bases at V and 4 bases at J, with 15 bases between. CDR3 bases: TGTGCCAGCAGTGAATATGAAGCATCCGGGGGCACTGAAGCTTTCTTT. It specifies CASSEYEASGGTEAFF.

This clone occurred a few times. V usage is TRBV3-1 (or the pseudogene TRBV3-2) and J usage is TRBJ1-1; 7 bases agree with TRBD1. Trimming at V came to 4 bases and at J to 4 bases, leaving 12 bases not matched to a gene. This CDR3 is built from 16 residues. Germline V gene sequence: CDR1 LGHDT, CDR2 YNNKEL (reference sequence). This chain's CDR3 is CASSPSDRARGTEAFF. In DNA, the CDR3 is TGTGCCAGCAGCCCGTCCGACAGGGCCAGGGGCACTGAAGCTTTCTTT.

The gene calls are TRBV6-5 and TRBJ2-2, with 9 bases that match TRBD1. The V gene's germline CDR1 is MNHEY and CDR2 SVGAGI. This CDR3 spans 15 amino acids. Unmatched junction bases numbered 10, after V lost 7 bases and J lost 7 bases. Here the CDR3 DNA reads TGTGCCAGCACTCCGACAGGGGGAATAGGCGGGGAGCTGTTTTTT. Translating gives CASTPTGGIGGELFF.

The rearrangement joins TRBV5-1 to TRBJ1-4; unclear D gene. Germline V gives CDR1 SGHRS, CDR2 YFSETQ. The CDR3 contains 15 residues. Trimming left V 1 base short and J 3 bases short, with 10 bases between. The CDR3 spells CASSLSAGANEKLFF. The CDR3 nucleotides are TGCGCCAGCAGCTTGTCAGCCGGAGCTAATGAAAAACTGTTTTTT.

This chain joins TRBV7-3 and TRBJ2-3; the D gene is possibly TRBD1 (6 bases). This CDR3 is built from 15 residues. V was clipped by 4 bases and J by 1 base, with 12 bases between them. Germline V gene lookup returns CDR1 SGHTA and CDR2 FQGTGA. This CDR3 reads CASSSQGLGTDTQYF. The CDR3 nucleotides are TGTGCCAGCAGCTCCCAGGGGTTGGGCACAGATACGCAGTATTTT.

The rearrangement joins TRBV6-5 to TRBJ2-3; 7 bases match TRBD1. The CDR3 loop spans 15 amino acids. Germline-derived CDR1 and CDR2 are MNHEY and SVGAGI. J gave up 2 bases and V 6 bases, and 8 bases lay outside the gene matches. The CDR3 spells CASRPNRGFTDTQYF. The CDR3 nucleotides read TGTGCCAGCAGACCCAACAGGGGATTCACAGATACGCAGTATTTT.

This clone was seen more than once but under ten times. J is TRBJ1-1 and V is TRBV3-1 (or the pseudogene TRBV3-2), with 11 bases identical to TRBD1. The CDR3 length is 17 residues. V lost 1 base and J lost 5; bases outside the gene matches: 9. Germline assignment: CDR1 LGHDT and CDR2 YNNKEL (reference sequence). The CDR3 DNA follows: TGTGCCAGCAGCCAAGGGGGCCCAGGGACAGGGGGAACTGAAGCTTTCTTT. Its protein product is CASSQGGPGTGGTEAFF.

This rearrangement joins TRBV15 to TRBJ1-5; 7 bases line up with TRBD1. This CDR3 has 18 residues. The germline V gene has CDR1 LNHNV and CDR2 YYDKDF (reference sequence). The J segment lost 0 bases and the V segment lost 5 bases, leaving 13 bases of the junction unmatched. Here the CDR3 DNA reads TGTGCCACCAGCGGAACCGGGACAGAAGGCCCTAGCAATCAGCCCCAGCATTTT. It translates to CATSGTGTEGPSNQPQHF.

The CDR3 sequence is CASSIGTEETQYF. The CDR3 DNA follows: TGTGCCAGCAGTATCGGGACAGAAGAGACCCAGTACTTC. The chain joins TRBV12-3 or TRBV12-4 to TRBJ2-5, with TRBD1 matching 7 bases. There are 13 residues in the CDR3. V shed 5 bases, J shed 3 bases, and the junction held 3 bases outside the gene matches.

V usage is TRBV10-3 and J usage is TRBJ1-1; TRBD1 matches at 8 bases. The CDR3 has 12 amino acids. Germline V CDR1 and CDR2: ENHRY, SYGVKD. V gave up 10 bases and J gave up 7 bases; unmatched junction bases: 8. CDR3 in amino acids: CASSLDRDEAFF. Here the CDR3 DNA reads TGTGCCAGCTCCCTGGACAGGGATGAAGCTTTCTTT.

The chain is built from TRBV18 and TRBJ2-4; TRBD2 matches 8 bases. The CDR3 has 13 residues. J lost 16 bases, V lost 3 bases, and 11 bases had no gene match. Germline CDR1 is KGHSH and CDR2 is LQKENI. CDR3 sequence reads: CASSPQAGEGSYF. The CDR3 nucleotides are TGTGCCAGCTCACCTCAAGCGGGAGAAGGAAGCTACTTC.

The chain carries TRBV5-4 and TRBJ1-4; maybe TRBD1 (5 bases). V lost 2 bases and J lost 5, with 13 bases in between. The CDR3 sequence is 15 residues long. CDR1 is SGHNT and CDR2 is YYREEE in the germline V gene (reference sequence). CDR3: CASSLTGGPNEKLFF. CDR3 nucleotides: TGTGCCAGCAGCTTAACGGGGGGACCGAATGAAAAACTGTTTTTT.